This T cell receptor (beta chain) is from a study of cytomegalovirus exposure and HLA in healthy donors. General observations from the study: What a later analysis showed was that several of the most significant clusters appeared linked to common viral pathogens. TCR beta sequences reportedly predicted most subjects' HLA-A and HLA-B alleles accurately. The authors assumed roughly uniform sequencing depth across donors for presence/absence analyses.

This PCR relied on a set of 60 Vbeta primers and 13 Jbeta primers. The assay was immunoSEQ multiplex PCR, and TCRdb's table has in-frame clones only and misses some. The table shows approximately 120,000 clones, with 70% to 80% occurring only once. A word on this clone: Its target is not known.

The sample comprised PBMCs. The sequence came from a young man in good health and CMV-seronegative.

CDR3 loop: CASSVEGMAYEQYF. CDR3 in DNA: TGTGCCAGCAGCGTAGAGGGGATGGCATACGAGCAGTACTTC. The V gene is TRBV9, the J gene TRBJ2-7; possibly TRBD1 for D (5 bases). This CDR3 spans 14 amino acids. Germline assignment: CDR1 SGDLS and CDR2 YYNGEE. Trimming stripped 0 bases from V and 4 bases from J, with 11 bases between. Using reference TRBV9 and TRBJ2-7 for the parts outside the CDR3, the full variable domain is DSGVTQTPKHLITATGQRVTLRCSPRSGDLSVYWYQQSLDQGLQFLIQYYNGEERAKGNILERFSAQQFPDLHSELNLSSLELGDSALYFCASSVEGMAYEQYFGPGTRLTVT.